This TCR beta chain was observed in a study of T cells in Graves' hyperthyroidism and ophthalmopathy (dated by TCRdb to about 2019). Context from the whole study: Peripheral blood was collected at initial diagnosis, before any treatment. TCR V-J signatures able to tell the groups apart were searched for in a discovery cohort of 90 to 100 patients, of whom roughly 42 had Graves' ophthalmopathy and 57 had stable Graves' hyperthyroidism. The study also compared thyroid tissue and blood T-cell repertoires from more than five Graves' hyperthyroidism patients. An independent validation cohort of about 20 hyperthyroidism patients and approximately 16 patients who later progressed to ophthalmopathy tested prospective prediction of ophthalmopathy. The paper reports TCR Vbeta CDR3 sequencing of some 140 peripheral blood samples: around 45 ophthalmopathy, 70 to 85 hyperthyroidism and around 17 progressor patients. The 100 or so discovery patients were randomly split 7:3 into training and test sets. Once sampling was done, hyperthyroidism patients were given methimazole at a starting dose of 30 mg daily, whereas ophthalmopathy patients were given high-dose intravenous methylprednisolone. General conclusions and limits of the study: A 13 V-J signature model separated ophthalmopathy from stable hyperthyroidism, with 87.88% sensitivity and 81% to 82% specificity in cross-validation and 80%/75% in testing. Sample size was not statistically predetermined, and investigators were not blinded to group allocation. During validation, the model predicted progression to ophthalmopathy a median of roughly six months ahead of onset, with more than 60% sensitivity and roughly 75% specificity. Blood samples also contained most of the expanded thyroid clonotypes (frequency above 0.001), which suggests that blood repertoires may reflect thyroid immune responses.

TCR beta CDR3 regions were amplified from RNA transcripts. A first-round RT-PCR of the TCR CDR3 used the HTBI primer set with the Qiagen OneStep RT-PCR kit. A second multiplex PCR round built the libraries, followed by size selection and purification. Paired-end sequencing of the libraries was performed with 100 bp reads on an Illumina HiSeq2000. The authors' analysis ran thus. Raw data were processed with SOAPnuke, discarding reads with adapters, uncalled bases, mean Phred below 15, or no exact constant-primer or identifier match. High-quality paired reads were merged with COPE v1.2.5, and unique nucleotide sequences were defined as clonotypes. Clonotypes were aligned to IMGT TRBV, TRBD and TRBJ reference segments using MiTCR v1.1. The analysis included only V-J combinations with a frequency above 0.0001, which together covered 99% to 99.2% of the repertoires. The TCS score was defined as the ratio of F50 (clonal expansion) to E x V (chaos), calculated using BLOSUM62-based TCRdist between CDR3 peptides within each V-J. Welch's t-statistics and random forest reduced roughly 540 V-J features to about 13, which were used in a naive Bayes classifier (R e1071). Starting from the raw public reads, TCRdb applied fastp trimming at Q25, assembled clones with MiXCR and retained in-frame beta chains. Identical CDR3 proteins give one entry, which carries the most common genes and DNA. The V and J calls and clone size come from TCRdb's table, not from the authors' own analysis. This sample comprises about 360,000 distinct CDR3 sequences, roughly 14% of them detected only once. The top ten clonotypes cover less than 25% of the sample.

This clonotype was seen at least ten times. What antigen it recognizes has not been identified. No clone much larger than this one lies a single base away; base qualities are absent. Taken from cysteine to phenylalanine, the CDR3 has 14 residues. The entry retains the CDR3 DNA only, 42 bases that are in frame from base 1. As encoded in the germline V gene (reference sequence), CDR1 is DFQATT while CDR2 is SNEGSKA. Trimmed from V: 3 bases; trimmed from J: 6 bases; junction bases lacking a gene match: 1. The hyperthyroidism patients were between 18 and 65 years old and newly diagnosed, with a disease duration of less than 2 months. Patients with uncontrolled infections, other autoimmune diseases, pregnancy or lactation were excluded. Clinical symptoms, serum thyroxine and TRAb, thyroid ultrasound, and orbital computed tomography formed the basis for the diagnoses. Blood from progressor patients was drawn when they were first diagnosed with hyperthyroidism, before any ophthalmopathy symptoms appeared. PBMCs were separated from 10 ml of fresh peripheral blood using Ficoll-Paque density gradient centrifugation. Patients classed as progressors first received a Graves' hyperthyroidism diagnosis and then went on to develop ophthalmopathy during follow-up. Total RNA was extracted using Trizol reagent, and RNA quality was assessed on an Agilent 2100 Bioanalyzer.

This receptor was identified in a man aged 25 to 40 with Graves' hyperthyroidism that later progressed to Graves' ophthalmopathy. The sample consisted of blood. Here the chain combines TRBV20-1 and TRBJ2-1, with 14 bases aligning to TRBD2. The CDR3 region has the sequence CSARGLAGVNEQFF. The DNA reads TGCAGTGCTAGGGGACTAGCGGGGGTCAATGAGCAGTTCTTC.